Listed below are T cell receptor beta chains from one sample, sequenced in a study of T-cell reconstitution after alpha-beta-depleted transplantation in children. TCRdb re-called the PCR reads with MiXCR, one entry per CDR3 protein. The top ten clones hold over 10% of a sample with 190,000 or so distinct CDR3 sequences, roughly 15% of them seen once. Source: PBMCs from the stem cell graft donor, taken from the stem cell graft. Source of these receptors: a human donor who donated a stem cell graft to a child with acute lymphoblastic leukemia. Each CDR3 is given with its conserved first and last residue. Fields, in order: V gene, CDR3 length, clone size, D gene, J gene, CDR3 protein, CDR3 DNA. The D gene is left open where the match is weak. Size tells how often a clone was seen (once, few, many) or the class of an expanded clone, and some rows leave it out.

v_call: TRBV20-1; cdr3_length: 13; clone_size: many; d_call: TRBD1; j_call: TRBJ2-5; cdr3_aa: CSALPTGVETQYF; cdr3_nt: TGCAGTGCGCTCCCCACAGGGGTAGAGACCCAGTACTTC
v_call: TRBV2; cdr3_length: 15; clone_size: few; d_call: TRBD1; j_call: TRBJ2-7; cdr3_aa: CASHQQGTGFYEQYF; cdr3_nt: TGTGCCAGCCATCAGCAGGGGACAGGGTTTTACGAGCAGTACTTC
v_call: TRBV5-1; cdr3_length: 11; clone_size: many; d_call: .; j_call: TRBJ2-7; cdr3_aa: CASNQGDEQYF; cdr3_nt: TGCGCCAGCAATCAGGGCGACGAGCAGTACTTC
v_call: TRBV29-1; cdr3_length: 14; clone_size: .; d_call: TRBD1; j_call: TRBJ1-5; cdr3_aa: CSVGTGTGHQPQHF; cdr3_nt: TGCAGCGTTGGGACAGGGACGGGGCATCAGCCCCAGCATTTT
v_call: TRBV12-3/TRBV12-4; cdr3_length: 15; clone_size: .; d_call: .; j_call: TRBJ2-7; cdr3_aa: CASSPLTGEVYEQYF; cdr3_nt: TGTGCCAGCAGTCCCCTGACGGGAGAGGTCTACGAGCAGTACTTC
v_call: TRBV10-3; cdr3_length: 15; clone_size: many; d_call: TRBD1; j_call: TRBJ2-7; cdr3_aa: CAISGTGHSSYEQYF; cdr3_nt: TGTGCCATCTCAGGGACAGGCCATTCCTCCTACGAGCAGTACTTC
v_call: TRBV6-1; cdr3_length: 16; clone_size: many; d_call: TRBD2; j_call: TRBJ2-1; cdr3_aa: CASSDQWGGSYNEQFF; cdr3_nt: TGTGCCAGCAGTGACCAGTGGGGGGGATCCTACAATGAGCAGTTCTTC
v_call: TRBV19; cdr3_length: 13; clone_size: .; d_call: .; j_call: TRBJ2-7; cdr3_aa: CASRRDNSYEQYF; cdr3_nt: TGTGCCAGTAGGAGAGACAACTCCTACGAGCAGTACTTC
v_call: TRBV6-2/TRBV6-3; cdr3_length: 14; clone_size: .; d_call: .; j_call: TRBJ2-7; cdr3_aa: CASRIGLESYEQYF; cdr3_nt: TGTGCCAGCAGGATAGGGCTGGAATCCTACGAGCAGTACTTC
v_call: TRBV25-1; cdr3_length: 15; clone_size: many; d_call: TRBD2; j_call: TRBJ2-5; cdr3_aa: CASSARLAAQETQYF; cdr3_nt: TGTGCCAGCAGTGCAAGACTAGCGGCCCAAGAGACCCAGTACTTC
v_call: TRBV12-3/TRBV12-4; cdr3_length: 14; clone_size: many; d_call: .; j_call: TRBJ2-2; cdr3_aa: CASASQGNTGELFF; cdr3_nt: TGTGCCAGCGCTTCACAGGGAAACACCGGGGAGCTGTTTTTT
v_call: TRBV6-5; cdr3_length: 13; clone_size: many; d_call: TRBD1; j_call: TRBJ1-1; cdr3_aa: CASSLTGENEAFF; cdr3_nt: TGTGCCAGCAGCCTAACAGGGGAGAACGAAGCTTTCTTT
v_call: TRBV11-2; cdr3_length: 14; clone_size: many; d_call: .; j_call: TRBJ2-1; cdr3_aa: CASSSRTDYNEQFF; cdr3_nt: TGTGCCAGCAGCTCCAGGACAGACTACAATGAGCAGTTCTTC
v_call: TRBV5-1; cdr3_length: 13; clone_size: many; d_call: .; j_call: TRBJ2-1; cdr3_aa: CASSLLVGGEQFF; cdr3_nt: TGCGCCAGCAGCTTGCTCGTGGGCGGGGAGCAGTTCTTC
v_call: TRBV29-1; cdr3_length: 13; clone_size: few; d_call: TRBD2; j_call: TRBJ2-1; cdr3_aa: CSGLAGGYNEQFF; cdr3_nt: TGCAGCGGGCTAGCGGGGGGCTACAATGAGCAGTTCTTC
v_call: TRBV5-1; cdr3_length: 11; clone_size: many; d_call: .; j_call: TRBJ2-1; cdr3_aa: CASSDGSGQFF; cdr3_nt: TGCGCCAGCAGCGATGGGAGCGGGCAGTTCTTC
v_call: TRBV28; cdr3_length: 17; clone_size: few; d_call: TRBD1; j_call: TRBJ1-1; cdr3_aa: CASSFFGVQGLNTEAFF; cdr3_nt: TGTGCCAGCAGTTTCTTTGGGGTACAGGGGCTGAACACTGAAGCTTTCTTT
v_call: TRBV11-2; cdr3_length: 14; clone_size: many; d_call: .; j_call: TRBJ2-3; cdr3_aa: CASSPQPSADTQYF; cdr3_nt: TGTGCCAGCAGCCCCCAACCTAGCGCAGATACGCAGTATTTT
v_call: TRBV11-1; cdr3_length: 14; clone_size: many; d_call: TRBD1; j_call: TRBJ1-2; cdr3_aa: CASSPGTGMSGYTF; cdr3_nt: TGTGCCAGCAGCCCGGGGACAGGGATGTCTGGCTACACCTTC
v_call: TRBV20-1; cdr3_length: 14; clone_size: many; d_call: TRBD2; j_call: TRBJ2-3; cdr3_aa: CSAVSGGTGDTQYF; cdr3_nt: TGCAGTGCTGTTAGCGGGGGCACCGGGGATACGCAGTATTTT
v_call: TRBV12-3/TRBV12-4; cdr3_length: 16; clone_size: many; d_call: TRBD2; j_call: TRBJ2-2; cdr3_aa: CASRSLAGAKPGELFF; cdr3_nt: TGTGCCAGCAGATCACTAGCGGGAGCTAAACCCGGGGAGCTGTTTTTT
v_call: TRBV10-3; cdr3_length: 15; clone_size: many; d_call: .; j_call: TRBJ2-1; cdr3_aa: CAISYTGLSYNEQFF; cdr3_nt: TGTGCCATCAGCTATACAGGGCTCTCCTACAATGAGCAGTTCTTC
v_call: TRBV5-1; cdr3_length: 14; clone_size: many; d_call: .; j_call: TRBJ2-7; cdr3_aa: CASSLEAGSYEQYF; cdr3_nt: TGCGCCAGCAGCTTGGAGGCCGGATCCTACGAGCAGTACTTC
v_call: TRBV2; cdr3_length: 13; clone_size: many; d_call: .; j_call: TRBJ2-1; cdr3_aa: CASSAESNNEQFF; cdr3_nt: TGTGCCAGCAGTGCTGAAAGCAACAATGAGCAGTTCTTC
v_call: TRBV5-1; cdr3_length: 15; clone_size: many; d_call: .; j_call: TRBJ2-1; cdr3_aa: CASSLELAHRNEQFF; cdr3_nt: TGCGCCAGCAGCTTGGAGTTAGCACATCGGAATGAGCAGTTCTTC
v_call: TRBV7-9; cdr3_length: 17; clone_size: many; d_call: TRBD2; j_call: TRBJ2-1; cdr3_aa: CASSYGPSGRGMNEQFF; cdr3_nt: TGTGCCAGCAGCTACGGACCTAGCGGGAGGGGTATGAATGAGCAGTTCTTC
v_call: TRBV5-1; cdr3_length: 15; clone_size: many; d_call: .; j_call: TRBJ2-1; cdr3_aa: CASSLTLGGWDEQFF; cdr3_nt: TGCGCCAGCAGCCTGACACTGGGTGGATGGGATGAGCAGTTCTTC
v_call: TRBV29-1; cdr3_length: 13; clone_size: many; d_call: TRBD2; j_call: TRBJ2-1; cdr3_aa: CSVSGRLVNEQFF; cdr3_nt: TGCAGCGTTAGCGGGAGGTTGGTAAATGAGCAGTTCTTC
v_call: TRBV28; cdr3_length: 15; clone_size: many; d_call: TRBD1; j_call: TRBJ2-7; cdr3_aa: CASSLLGQGSYEQYF; cdr3_nt: TGTGCCAGCAGTTTACTGGGACAGGGCTCCTACGAGCAGTACTTC
v_call: TRBV29-1; cdr3_length: 14; clone_size: many; d_call: .; j_call: TRBJ1-4; cdr3_aa: CSVEDPVGLGKLFF; cdr3_nt: TGCAGCGTTGAAGACCCTGTCGGCCTTGGTAAACTGTTTTTT
v_call: TRBV13; cdr3_length: 16; clone_size: .; d_call: TRBD2; j_call: TRBJ2-2; cdr3_aa: CASSRGLAGGAGELFF; cdr3_nt: TGTGCCAGCAGCCGGGGACTAGCGGGAGGAGCCGGGGAGCTGTTTTTT
v_call: TRBV10-3; cdr3_length: 16; clone_size: many; d_call: TRBD2; j_call: TRBJ2-1; cdr3_aa: CAISGTGTSPYNEQFF; cdr3_nt: TGTGCCATCAGTGGAACCGGGACTAGTCCGTACAATGAGCAGTTCTTC
v_call: TRBV12-3/TRBV12-4; cdr3_length: 14; clone_size: many; d_call: TRBD1; j_call: TRBJ1-2; cdr3_aa: CASKQTGGNYGYTF; cdr3_nt: TGTGCCAGCAAACAGACAGGGGGCAACTATGGCTACACCTTC
v_call: TRBV27; cdr3_length: 15; clone_size: .; d_call: TRBD1; j_call: TRBJ1-4; cdr3_aa: CASSFLRGGIEKLFF; cdr3_nt: TGTGCCAGCAGTTTCCTCAGGGGGGGGATCGAAAAACTGTTTTTT
v_call: TRBV20-1; cdr3_length: 13; clone_size: many; d_call: TRBD1; j_call: TRBJ1-1; cdr3_aa: CSANPGQGRGAFF; cdr3_nt: TGCAGTGCTAACCCGGGACAGGGGAGAGGAGCTTTCTTT
v_call: TRBV10-3; cdr3_length: 15; clone_size: many; d_call: TRBD1; j_call: TRBJ2-1; cdr3_aa: CAISEKGTALNEQFF; cdr3_nt: TGTGCCATCAGTGAGAAAGGGACAGCCCTTAATGAGCAGTTCTTC
v_call: TRBV5-8; cdr3_length: 15; clone_size: many; d_call: TRBD1; j_call: TRBJ2-1; cdr3_aa: CASSSGQGRINEQFF; cdr3_nt: TGTGCCAGCAGCTCGGGACAGGGGCGCATTAATGAGCAGTTCTTC
v_call: TRBV5-1; cdr3_length: 14; clone_size: few; d_call: .; j_call: TRBJ2-5; cdr3_aa: CASSFGQRQETQYF; cdr3_nt: TGCGCCAGCAGCTTTGGGCAGAGACAAGAGACCCAGTACTTC
v_call: TRBV12-3/TRBV12-4; cdr3_length: 14; clone_size: many; d_call: .; j_call: TRBJ2-3; cdr3_aa: CASRMGSLTDTQYF; cdr3_nt: TGTGCCAGCAGAATGGGGTCACTCACAGATACGCAGTATTTT
v_call: TRBV12-3/TRBV12-4; cdr3_length: 15; clone_size: .; d_call: TRBD2; j_call: TRBJ2-3; cdr3_aa: CASSNSLAGTDTQYF; cdr3_nt: TGTGCCAGCAGTAACTCACTAGCGGGCACAGATACGCAGTATTTT